This T cell receptor (beta chain) was observed in a study of blood T cells in healthy people across ages. The second PCR ran 7 to 11 cycles with a sample-barcoded 5' primer and J-beta primers. TCRdb called the 5' RACE reads again in MiXCR, with one record for every CDR3 protein. The data show around 1,600,000 distinct CDR3 sequences, roughly two fifths seen once. Per sample, at least 5 micrograms of total RNA were extracted. There are many counts of this clonotype. This CDR3 spans 14 amino acids. Germline values: CDR1 ENHRY, CDR2 SYGVKD. V was shortened by 2 bases and J by 5 bases, with 10 bases between the two germline ends.

The chain recombines TRBV10-3 with TRBJ2-1; D remains ambiguous. The sequence came from a woman between 18 and 29 years old in good health. Sequencing input: blood. CDR3 in amino acids: CAISEGLPNNEQFF. Written as DNA, the CDR3 is TGTGCCATCAGTGAGGGGCTGCCGAACAATGAGCAGTTCTTC.